Sequencing of this T cell receptor beta chain was carried out in a study of cytomegalovirus exposure and HLA in healthy donors. Study findings and constraints: Whilst most TCR sequences proved rare, a subset of public TCRs occurred across many donors. Analysis was performed later, and it showed HLA-associated TCR beta chains to be more clonally expanded than equally common others.

Losses at the gene ends were 5 bases for V and 5 bases for J; bases not matched to a gene: 8. This CDR3 is built from 15 residues. CDR1 and CDR2 (germline): MNHEY, SMNVEV (reference sequence). Donors were ostensibly healthy at sampling, although undocumented immune exposures were probable. Notes on this clone: Its target is not known.

The PCR was carried out with 60 Vbeta primers and 13 Jbeta primers. This table comes from immunoSEQ multiplex PCR, and its TCRdb copy is limited to in-frame clones, with some not included. The data hold 100,000 to 150,000 clones, with roughly four fifths observed a single time. The chain employs TRBV27 and TRBJ2-7; 11 bases match TRBD2. The specimen sequenced was PBMCs. This receptor was obtained from a girl aged 2 to 10 in good health and CMV-seronegative. CDR3 sequence: CASSRLAGKVDEQYF. CDR3 nucleotides: TGTGCCAGCAGTAGACTAGCGGGAAAAGTGGACGAGCAGTACTTC.